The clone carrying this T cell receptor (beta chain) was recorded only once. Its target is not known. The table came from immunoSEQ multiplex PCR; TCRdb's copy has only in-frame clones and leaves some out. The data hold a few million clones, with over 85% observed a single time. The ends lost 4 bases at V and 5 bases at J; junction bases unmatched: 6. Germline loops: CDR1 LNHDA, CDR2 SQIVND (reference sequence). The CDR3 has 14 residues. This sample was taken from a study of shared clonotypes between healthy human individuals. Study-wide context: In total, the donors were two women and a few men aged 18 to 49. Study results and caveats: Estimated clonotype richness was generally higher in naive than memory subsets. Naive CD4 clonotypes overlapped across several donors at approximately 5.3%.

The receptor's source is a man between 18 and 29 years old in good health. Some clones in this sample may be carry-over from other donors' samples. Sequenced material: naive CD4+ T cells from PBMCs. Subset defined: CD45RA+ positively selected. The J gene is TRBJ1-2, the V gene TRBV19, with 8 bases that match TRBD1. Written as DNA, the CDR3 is TGTGCCAGTAGTAGGACAGGGATTGGTTATGGCTACACCTTC. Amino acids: CASSRTGIGYGYTF.